This T cell receptor (beta chain) derives from a study of blood T cells in healthy people across ages. Study-wide points: Unsorted PBMCs prevented conclusive naive versus antigen-experienced comparison.

A second PCR, run for roughly 7 to 11 cycles, used a sample-barcoded 5' primer plus a J-beta primer mix. TCRdb reprocessed the 5' RACE reads with MiXCR, giving one entry per CDR3 protein. The sample gives about 1.1 million distinct CDR3 sequences, 35% to 45% of which show up once; around 13% is in the top ten. This CDR3 is 13 amino acids long. With 0 bases removed from V and 7 bases from J, the gap between germline ends came to 12 bases. Germline-derived CDR1 and CDR2 are GTSNPN and SVGIG (reference sequence). Note on this clonotype: Antigen specificity is unknown.

It was ten milliliters of peripheral blood that were drawn from each donor. The gene calls are TRBV30 and TRBJ1-2; D gene ambiguous. The TCR comes from a man in his late teens or twenties in good health. The specimen was blood. CDR3 nucleotide sequence: TGTGCCTGGAGTGTATGGAGTCTAGGTGGCTACACCTTC. Protein product: CAWSVWSLGGYTF. Variable domain in full (rest from reference TRBV30 and TRBJ1-2): SQTIHQWPATLVQPVGSPLSLECTVEGTSNPNLYWYRQAAGRGLQLLFYSVGIGQISSEVPQNLSASRPQDRQFILSSKKLLLSDSGFYLCAWSVWSLGGYTFGSGTRLTVV.